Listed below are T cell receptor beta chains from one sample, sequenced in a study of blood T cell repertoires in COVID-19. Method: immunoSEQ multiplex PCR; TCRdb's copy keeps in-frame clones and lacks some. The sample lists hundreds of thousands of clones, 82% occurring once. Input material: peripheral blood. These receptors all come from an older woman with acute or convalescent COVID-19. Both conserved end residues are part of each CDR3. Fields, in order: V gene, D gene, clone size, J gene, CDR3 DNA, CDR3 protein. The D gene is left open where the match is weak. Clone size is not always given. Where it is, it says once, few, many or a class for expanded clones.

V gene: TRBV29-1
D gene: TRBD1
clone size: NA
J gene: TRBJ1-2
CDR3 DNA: TGCAGCGTGGCGGACAGGGAGGGTGGCTACACCTTC
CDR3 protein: CSVADREGGYTF

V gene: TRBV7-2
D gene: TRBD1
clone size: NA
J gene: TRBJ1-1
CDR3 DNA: TGTGCCAGCAGCTCCGGACAGGGGGCGAAAACATTT
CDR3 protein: CASSSGQGAKTF

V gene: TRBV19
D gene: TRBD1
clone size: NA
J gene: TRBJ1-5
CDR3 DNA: TGTGCCAGTAACAGGGGGCATCAGCCCCAGCATTTT
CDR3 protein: CASNRGHQPQHF

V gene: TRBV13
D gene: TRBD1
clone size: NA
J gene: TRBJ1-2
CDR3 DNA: TGTGCCAGCAGCCTCAACTTAGCCAGGGGGCTCGGGGGCTACACCTTC
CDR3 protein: CASSLNLARGLGGYTF

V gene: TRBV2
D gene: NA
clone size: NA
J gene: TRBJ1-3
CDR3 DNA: TGTGCCAGCAAGAGGGAGGGAAACACCATATATTTT
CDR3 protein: CASKREGNTIYF

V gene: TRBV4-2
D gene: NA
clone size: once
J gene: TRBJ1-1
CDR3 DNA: TGTGCCAGCAGCCAAGTTCAAATGAACACTGAAGCTTTCTTT
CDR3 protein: CASSQVQMNTEAFF

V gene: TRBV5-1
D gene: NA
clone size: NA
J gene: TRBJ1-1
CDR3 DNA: TGCGCCAGCAGCTTGGTGGGGGCGGGTGACACTGAAGCTTTCTTT
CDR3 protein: CASSLVGAGDTEAFF

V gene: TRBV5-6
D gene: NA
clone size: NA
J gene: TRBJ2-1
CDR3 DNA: TGTGCCAGCAGGGCGGAAGGCGATGACTTAGCCAATGAGCAGTTCTTC
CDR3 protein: CASRAEGDDLANEQFF

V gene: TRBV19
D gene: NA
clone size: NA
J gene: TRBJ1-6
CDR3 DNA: TGTGCCAGTAGCATAACCACAGGGTACAATTCACCCCTCCACTTT
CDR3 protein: CASSITTGYNSPLHF

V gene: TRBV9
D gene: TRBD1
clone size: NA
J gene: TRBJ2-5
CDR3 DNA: TGTGCCAGCAGCGTAGGGCCACAGGGGGCAGAGACCCAGTACTTC
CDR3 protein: CASSVGPQGAETQYF

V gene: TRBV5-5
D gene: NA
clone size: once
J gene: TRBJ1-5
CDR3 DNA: TGTGCCAGCAGCCTGGATTATAGCAATCAGCCCCAGCATTTT
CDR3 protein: CASSLDYSNQPQHF

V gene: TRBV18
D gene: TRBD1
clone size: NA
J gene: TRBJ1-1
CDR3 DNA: TGTGCCAGCTCACCCTCGACAGGGATCGACACTGAAGCTTTCTTT
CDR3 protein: CASSPSTGIDTEAFF

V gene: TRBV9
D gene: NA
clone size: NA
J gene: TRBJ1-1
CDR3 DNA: TGTGCCAGCAAAGGGATCCCTAGCGGCGGTGAAGCTTTCTTT
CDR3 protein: CASKGIPSGGEAFF

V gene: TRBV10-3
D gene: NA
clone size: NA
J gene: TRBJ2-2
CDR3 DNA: TGTGCCATCAGTGGAGGGACAACTCCGAACACCGGGGAGCTGTTTTTT
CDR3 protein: CAISGGTTPNTGELFF

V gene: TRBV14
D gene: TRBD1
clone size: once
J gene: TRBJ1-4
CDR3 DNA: TGTGCCAGCAGCCAAGTACGTTCGTCCAGGGGGATTGAAAAACTGTTTTTT
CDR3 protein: CASSQVRSSRGIEKLFF

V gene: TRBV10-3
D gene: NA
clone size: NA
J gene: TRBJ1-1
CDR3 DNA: TGTGCCATCAGTGAAAGGGGTTGGAGCACTGAAGCTTTCTTT
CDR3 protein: CAISERGWSTEAFF

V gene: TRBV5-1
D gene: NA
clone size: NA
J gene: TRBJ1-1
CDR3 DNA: TGCGCCAGCAGCCTACTACTCGGACAGCTCGCTGAAGCTTTCTTT
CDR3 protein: CASSLLLGQLAEAFF

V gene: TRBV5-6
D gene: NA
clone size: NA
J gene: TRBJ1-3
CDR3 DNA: TGTGCCAGCAGCTTACGGGAGAGCTCTGGAAACACCATATATTTT
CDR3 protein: CASSLRESSGNTIYF

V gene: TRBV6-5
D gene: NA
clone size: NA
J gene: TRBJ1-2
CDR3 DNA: TGTGCCAGCAGTTACTCGTGGGGCGCAGTCTATGGCTACACCTTC
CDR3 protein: CASSYSWGAVYGYTF

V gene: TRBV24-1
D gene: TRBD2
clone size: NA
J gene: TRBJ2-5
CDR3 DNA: TGTGCCACCAGTAGTTTAGCGGGGGTGGAGACCCAGTACTTC
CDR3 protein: CATSSLAGVETQYF

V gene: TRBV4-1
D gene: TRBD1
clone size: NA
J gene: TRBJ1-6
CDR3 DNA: TGCGCCAGCAGCCCCGGACAGGGCGCGCTCTTGCCCCTCCACTTT
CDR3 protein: CASSPGQGALLPLHF

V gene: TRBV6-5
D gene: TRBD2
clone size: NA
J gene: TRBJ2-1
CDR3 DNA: TGTGCCAGCAGGGCGACTAGCGGGAACGAGCAGTTCTTC
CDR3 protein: CASRATSGNEQFF

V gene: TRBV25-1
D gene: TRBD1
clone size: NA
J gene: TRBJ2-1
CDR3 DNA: TGTGCCATCAGAGAGGGGGCTGAGCAGTTCTTC
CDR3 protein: CAIREGAEQFF

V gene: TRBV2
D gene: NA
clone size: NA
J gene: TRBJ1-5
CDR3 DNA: TGTGCCAGCAGTGTAAAACAGGGCACACATAGCAATCAGCCCCAGCATTTT
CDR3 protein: CASSVKQGTHSNQPQHF

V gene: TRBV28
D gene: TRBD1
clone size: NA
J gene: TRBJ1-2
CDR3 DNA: TGTGCCAGCAGTTTGACCCAGGGGGCATACGGCTACACCTTC
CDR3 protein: CASSLTQGAYGYTF

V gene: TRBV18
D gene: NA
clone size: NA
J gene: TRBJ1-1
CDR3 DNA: TGTGCCAGCTCCGGCAGGGACACTGAAGCTTTCTTT
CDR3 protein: CASSGRDTEAFF

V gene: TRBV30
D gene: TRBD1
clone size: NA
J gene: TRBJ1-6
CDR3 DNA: TGTGCCTGGAGCTACCTACAGGGGAGGAATTCACCCCTCCACTTT
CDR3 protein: CAWSYLQGRNSPLHF

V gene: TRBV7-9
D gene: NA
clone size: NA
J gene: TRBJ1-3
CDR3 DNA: TGTGCCAGCAGCTTAGCAGAGAGGGCCATATATTTT
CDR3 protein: CASSLAERAIYF

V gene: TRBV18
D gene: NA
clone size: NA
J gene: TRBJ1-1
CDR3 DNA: TGTGCCAGCTCACCATCGACGACGGGAAGGAACACTGAAGCTTTCTTT
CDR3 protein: CASSPSTTGRNTEAFF

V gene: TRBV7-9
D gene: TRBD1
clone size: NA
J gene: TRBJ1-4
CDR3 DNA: TGTGCCAGCAGCCGGCTGCGGGGACAGGGAGGTGAAAAACTGTTTTTT
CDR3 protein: CASSRLRGQGGEKLFF

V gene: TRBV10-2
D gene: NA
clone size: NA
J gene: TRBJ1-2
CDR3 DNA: TGCGCCAGCAGTGGGACAGCCACACGTAGCTATGGCTACACCTTC
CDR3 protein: CASSGTATRSYGYTF

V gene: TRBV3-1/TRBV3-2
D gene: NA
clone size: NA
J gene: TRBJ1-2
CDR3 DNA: TGTGCCAGCAGCCAACGAGGAGAAGTCTATGGCTACACCTTC
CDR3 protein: CASSQRGEVYGYTF

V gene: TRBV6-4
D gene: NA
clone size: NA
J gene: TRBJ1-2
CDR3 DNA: TGTGCCAGCAGTGCCTATGGACAGCCCATGGATGGCTACACCTTC
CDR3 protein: CASSAYGQPMDGYTF

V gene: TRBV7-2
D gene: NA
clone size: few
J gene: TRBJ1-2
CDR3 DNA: TGTGCCAGCAGCTTACCACTGGGGGCCAACTATGGCTACACCTTC
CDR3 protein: CASSLPLGANYGYTF

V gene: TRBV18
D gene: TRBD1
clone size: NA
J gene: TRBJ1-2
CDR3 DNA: TGTGCCAGCTACCGAGGGACAGGGGTCGGCTACACCTTC
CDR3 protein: CASYRGTGVGYTF

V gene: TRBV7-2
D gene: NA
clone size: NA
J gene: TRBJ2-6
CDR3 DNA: TGTGCCAGCACCCCGAGCTCTGGGGCCAACGTCCTGACTTTC
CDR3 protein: CASTPSSGANVLTF

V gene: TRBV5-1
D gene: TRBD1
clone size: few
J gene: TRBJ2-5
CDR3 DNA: TGCGCCAGCAGCTTGGCTTTATGGACAGGGGGCGAAGAGACCCAGTACTTC
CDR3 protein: CASSLALWTGGEETQYF

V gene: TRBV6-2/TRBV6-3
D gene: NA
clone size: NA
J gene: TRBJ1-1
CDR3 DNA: TGTGCCAGCAGTTACTCGAGACAGAGTAACACTGAAGCTTTCTTT
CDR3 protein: CASSYSRQSNTEAFF

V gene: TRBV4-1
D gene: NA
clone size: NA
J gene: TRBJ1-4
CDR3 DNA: TGCGCCAGCAGCCAAGATAGGACTAGGGGCGAAAAACTGTTTTTT
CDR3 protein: CASSQDRTRGEKLFF

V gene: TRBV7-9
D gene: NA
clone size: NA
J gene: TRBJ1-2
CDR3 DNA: TGTGCCAGCAGCTCAGAGGCAGGGACTAACCCCACCCATTATGGCTACACCTTC
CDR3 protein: CASSSEAGTNPTHYGYTF

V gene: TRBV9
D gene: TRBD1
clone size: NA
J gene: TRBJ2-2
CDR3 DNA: TGTGCCAGCAGCGTAGGACAGGGGTCGTACACCGGGGAGCTGTTTTTT
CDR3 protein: CASSVGQGSYTGELFF

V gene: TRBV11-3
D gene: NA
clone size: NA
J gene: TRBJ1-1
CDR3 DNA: TGTGCCAGCAGCCTGAGCGGAGGTAACACTGAAGCTTTCTTT
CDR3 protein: CASSLSGGNTEAFF

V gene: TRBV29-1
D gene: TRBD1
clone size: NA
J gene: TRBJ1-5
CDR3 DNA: TGCAGCGGGTCGGGACAGGGGGAGACCCAGCATTTT
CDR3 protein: CSGSGQGETQHF

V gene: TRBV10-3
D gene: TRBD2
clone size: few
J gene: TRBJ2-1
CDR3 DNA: TGTGCCATCAGTGATAGAAGCGGGGGGGCCTATGAGCAGTTCTTC
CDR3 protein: CAISDRSGGAYEQFF

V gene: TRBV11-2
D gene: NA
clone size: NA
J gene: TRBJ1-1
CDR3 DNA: TGTGCCAGCAGCTTAGGGCAGGGCACTGAAGCTTTCTTT
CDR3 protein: CASSLGQGTEAFF

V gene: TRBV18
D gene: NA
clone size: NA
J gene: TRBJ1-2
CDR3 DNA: TGTGCCAGCTCACCCCAGGGGAGTCGCTACACCTTC
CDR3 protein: CASSPQGSRYTF

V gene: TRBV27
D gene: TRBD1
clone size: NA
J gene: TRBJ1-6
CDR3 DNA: TGTGCCAGCAGTTTACTCCCCGGGACAGGGGATTCACCCCTCCACTTT
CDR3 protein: CASSLLPGTGDSPLHF

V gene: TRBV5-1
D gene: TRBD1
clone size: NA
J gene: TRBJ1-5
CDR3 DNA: TGCGCCAGCAGCTTGGGCAGGGGGAAGAATCAGCCCCAGCATTTT
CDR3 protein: CASSLGRGKNQPQHF

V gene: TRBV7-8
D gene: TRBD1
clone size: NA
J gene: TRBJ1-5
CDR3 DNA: TGTGCCAGCAGCGAGCACAGGGGAAGGGGCCAGCCCCAGCATTTT
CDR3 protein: CASSEHRGRGQPQHF

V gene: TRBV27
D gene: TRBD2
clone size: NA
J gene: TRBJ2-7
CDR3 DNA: TGTGCCAGCAGTTTAACGGGCGGGGGGTCCGAGCAGTACTTC
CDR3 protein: CASSLTGGGSEQYF

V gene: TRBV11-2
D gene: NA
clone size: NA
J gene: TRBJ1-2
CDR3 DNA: TGTGCCAGCAGCTTAGGAAATGCGGGGCTTGGCTATGGCTACACCTTC
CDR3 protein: CASSLGNAGLGYGYTF

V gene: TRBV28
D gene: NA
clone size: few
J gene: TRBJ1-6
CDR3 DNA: TGTGCCAGCAGATCACAGGGTTCACCCCTCCACTTT
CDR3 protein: CASRSQGSPLHF

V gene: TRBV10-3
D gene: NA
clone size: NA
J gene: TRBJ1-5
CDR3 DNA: TGTGCCATCAGTGAGACGGGGGAAGGCAATCAGCCCCAGCATTTT
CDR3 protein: CAISETGEGNQPQHF

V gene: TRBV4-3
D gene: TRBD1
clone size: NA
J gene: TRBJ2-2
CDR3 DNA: TGCGCCAGCAGCACGACAGGGAACGCCGGGGAGCTGTTTTTT
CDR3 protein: CASSTTGNAGELFF

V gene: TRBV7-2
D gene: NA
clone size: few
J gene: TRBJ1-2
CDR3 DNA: TGTGCCAGCAGCTTAGCGCTGGACAGCTATGGCTACACCTTC
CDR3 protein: CASSLALDSYGYTF

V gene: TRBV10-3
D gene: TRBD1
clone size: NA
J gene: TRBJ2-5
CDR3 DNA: TGTGCCATCAGTGAAAGTGGACAGGGGCGGGAGACCCAGTACTTC
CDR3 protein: CAISESGQGRETQYF

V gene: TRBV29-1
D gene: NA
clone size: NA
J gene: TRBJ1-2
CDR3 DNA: TGCAGCGTTGAGCTTACGGCAGCGGGTGGCCCATATGGCTACACCTTC
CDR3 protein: CSVELTAAGGPYGYTF

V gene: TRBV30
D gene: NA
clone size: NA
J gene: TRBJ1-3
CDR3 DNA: TGTGCCTTAAGGGGCGGTGGAAACACCATATATTTT
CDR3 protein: CALRGGGNTIYF

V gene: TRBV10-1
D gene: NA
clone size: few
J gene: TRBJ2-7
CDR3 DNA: TGCGCCAGCAGTGGTCCGAGCTCCTACGAGCAGTACTTC
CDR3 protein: CASSGPSSYEQYF